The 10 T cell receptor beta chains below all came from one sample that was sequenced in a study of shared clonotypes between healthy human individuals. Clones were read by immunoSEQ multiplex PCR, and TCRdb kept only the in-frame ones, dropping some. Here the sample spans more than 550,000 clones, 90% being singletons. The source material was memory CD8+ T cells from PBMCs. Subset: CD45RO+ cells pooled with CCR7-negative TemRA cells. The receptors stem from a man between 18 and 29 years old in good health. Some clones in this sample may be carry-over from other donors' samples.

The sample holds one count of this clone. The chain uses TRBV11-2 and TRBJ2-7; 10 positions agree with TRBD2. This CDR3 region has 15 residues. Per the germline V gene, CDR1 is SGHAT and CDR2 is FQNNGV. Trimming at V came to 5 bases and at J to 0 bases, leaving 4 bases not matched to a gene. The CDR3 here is CASSTWTSGSYEQYF. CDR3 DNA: TGTGCCAGCAGCACGTGGACTAGCGGCTCCTACGAGCAGTACTTC.

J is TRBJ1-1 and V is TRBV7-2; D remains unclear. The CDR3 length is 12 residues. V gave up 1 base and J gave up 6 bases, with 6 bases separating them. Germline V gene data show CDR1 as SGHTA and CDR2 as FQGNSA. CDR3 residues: CASSLVDAEAFF. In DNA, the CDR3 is TGTGCCAGCAGCTTAGTCGACGCTGAAGCTTTCTTT. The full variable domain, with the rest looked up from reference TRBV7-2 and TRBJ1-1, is GAGVSQSPSNKVTEKGKDVELRCDPISGHTALYWYRQSLGQGLEFLIYFQGNSAPDKSGLPSDRFSAERTGGSVSTLTIQRTQQEDSAVYLCASSLVDAEAFFGQGTRLTVV.

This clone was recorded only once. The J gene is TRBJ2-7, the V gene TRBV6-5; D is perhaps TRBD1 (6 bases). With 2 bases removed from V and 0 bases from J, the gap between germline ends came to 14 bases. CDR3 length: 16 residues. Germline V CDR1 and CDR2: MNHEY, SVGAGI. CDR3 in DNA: TGTGCCAGCAGTTACCTACGACAGGCTCCCTCCTACGAGCAGTACTTC. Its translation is CASSYLRQAPSYEQYF.

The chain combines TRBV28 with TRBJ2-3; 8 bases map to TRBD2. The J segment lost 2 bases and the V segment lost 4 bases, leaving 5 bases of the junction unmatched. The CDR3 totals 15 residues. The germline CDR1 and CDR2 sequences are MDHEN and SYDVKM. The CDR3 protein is CASSSRLALTDTQYF. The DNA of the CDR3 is TGTGCCAGCAGTTCCAGACTAGCGCTCACAGATACGCAGTATTTT.

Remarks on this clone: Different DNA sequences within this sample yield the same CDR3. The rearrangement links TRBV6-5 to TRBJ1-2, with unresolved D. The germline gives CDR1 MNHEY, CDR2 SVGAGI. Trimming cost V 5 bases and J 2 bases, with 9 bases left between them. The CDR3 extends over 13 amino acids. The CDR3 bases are TGTGCCAGCAGTCCCACTGGGAACTATGGCTACACCTTC. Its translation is CASSPTGNYGYTF.

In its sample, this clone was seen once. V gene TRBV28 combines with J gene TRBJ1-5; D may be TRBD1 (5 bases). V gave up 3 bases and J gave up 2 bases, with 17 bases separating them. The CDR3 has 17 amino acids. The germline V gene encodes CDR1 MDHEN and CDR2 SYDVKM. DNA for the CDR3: TGTGCCAGCAGTTTGGTCCGGGGGTACGGAGGCAATCAGCCCCAGCATTTT. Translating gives CASSLVRGYGGNQPQHF.

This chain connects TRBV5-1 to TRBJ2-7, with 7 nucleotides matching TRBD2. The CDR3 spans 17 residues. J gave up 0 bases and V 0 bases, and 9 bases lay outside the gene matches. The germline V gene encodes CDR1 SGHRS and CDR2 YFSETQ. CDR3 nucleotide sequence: TGCGCCAGCAGCTTGGCCGGTCGGGGGGTCCACTCCTACGAGCAGTACTTC. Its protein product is CASSLAGRGVHSYEQYF.

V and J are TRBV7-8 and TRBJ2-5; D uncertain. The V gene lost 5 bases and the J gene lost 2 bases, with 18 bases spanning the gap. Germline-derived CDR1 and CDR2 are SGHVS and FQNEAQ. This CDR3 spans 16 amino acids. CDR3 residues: CASSPKTREVQETQYF. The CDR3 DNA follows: TGTGCCAGCAGCCCTAAGACGCGTGAAGTACAAGAGACCCAGTACTTC.

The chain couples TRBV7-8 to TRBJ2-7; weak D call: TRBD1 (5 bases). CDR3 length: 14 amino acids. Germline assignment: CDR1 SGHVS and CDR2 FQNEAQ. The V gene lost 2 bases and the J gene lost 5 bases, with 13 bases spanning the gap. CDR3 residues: CASSLRVLGDEQYF. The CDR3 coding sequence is TGTGCCAGCAGCTTAAGGGTTTTAGGGGACGAGCAGTACTTC.

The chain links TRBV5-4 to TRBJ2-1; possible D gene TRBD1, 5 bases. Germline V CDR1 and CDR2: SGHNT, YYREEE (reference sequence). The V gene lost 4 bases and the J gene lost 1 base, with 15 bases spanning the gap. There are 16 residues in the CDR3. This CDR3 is CASSPIGAASYNEQFF. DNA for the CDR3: TGTGCCAGCAGCCCGATTGGGGCAGCATCCTACAATGAGCAGTTCTTC.